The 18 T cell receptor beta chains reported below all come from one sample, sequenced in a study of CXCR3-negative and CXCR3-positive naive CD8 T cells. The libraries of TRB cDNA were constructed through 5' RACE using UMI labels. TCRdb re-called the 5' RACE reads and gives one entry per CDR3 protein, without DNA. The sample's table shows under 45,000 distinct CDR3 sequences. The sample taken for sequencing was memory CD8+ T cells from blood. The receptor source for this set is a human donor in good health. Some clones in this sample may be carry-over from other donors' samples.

The CDR3 here is CASSRRTGNTGELFF. The rearrangement links TRBV6-2 or TRBV6-3 to TRBJ2-2; TCRdb returns TRBD1, unconfirmable since there is no DNA. The CDR3 runs to 15 residues. Germline V lookup: CDR1 MNHEY, CDR2 SVGEGT.

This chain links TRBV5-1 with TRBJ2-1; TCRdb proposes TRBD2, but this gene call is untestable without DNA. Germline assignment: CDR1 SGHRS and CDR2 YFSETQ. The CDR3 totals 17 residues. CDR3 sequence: CASSFALGLAGGNEQFF. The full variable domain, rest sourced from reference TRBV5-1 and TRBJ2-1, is KAGVTQTPRYLIKTRGQQVTLSCSPISGHRSVSWYQQTPGQGLQFLFEYFSETQRNKGNFPGRFSGRQFSNSRSEMNVSTLELGDSALYLCASSFALGLAGGNEQFFGPGTRLTVL.

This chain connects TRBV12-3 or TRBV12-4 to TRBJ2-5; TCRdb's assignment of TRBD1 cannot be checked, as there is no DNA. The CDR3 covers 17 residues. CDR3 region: CASSLVSARGGQETQYF.

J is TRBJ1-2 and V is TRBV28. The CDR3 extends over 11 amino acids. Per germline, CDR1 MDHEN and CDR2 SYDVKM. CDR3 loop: CASSINYGYTF.

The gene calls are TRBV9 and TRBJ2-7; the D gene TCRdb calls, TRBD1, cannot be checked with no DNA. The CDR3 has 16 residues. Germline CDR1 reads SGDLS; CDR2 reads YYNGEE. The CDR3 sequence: CASSVGDRPPPGEQYF.

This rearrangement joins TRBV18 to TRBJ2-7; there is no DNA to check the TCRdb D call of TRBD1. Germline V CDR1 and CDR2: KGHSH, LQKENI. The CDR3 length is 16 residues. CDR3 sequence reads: CASSAGGAGESYEQYF. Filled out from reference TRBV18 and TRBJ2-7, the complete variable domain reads NAGVMQNPRHLVRRRGQEARLRCSPMKGHSHVYWYRQLPEEGLKFMVYLQKENIIDESGMPKERFSAEFPKEGPSILRIQQVVRGDSAAYFCASSAGGAGESYEQYFGPGTRLTVT.

The CDR3 sequence is CSVARGNSNQPQHF. The V and J genes are TRBV29-1 and TRBJ1-5; TCRdb selects TRBD1, and the lack of DNA leaves this call unchecked. Germline loops: CDR1 SQVTM, CDR2 ANQGSEA. CDR3 size: 14 residues.

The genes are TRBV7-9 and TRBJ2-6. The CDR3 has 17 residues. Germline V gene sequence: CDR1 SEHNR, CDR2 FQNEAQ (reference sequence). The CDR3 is CASSVFDSSSGANVLTF.

The CDR3 spells CSAETGSITEAFF. The gene calls are TRBV20-1 and TRBJ1-1; lacking DNA, the TRBD1 call made by TCRdb goes unchecked. This CDR3 comprises 13 residues. Germline lookup yields CDR1 DFQATT and CDR2 SNEGSKA (reference sequence).

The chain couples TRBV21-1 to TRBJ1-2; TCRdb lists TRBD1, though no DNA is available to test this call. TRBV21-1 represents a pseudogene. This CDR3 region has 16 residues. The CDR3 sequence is CASSKVHRGMYYGHTF.

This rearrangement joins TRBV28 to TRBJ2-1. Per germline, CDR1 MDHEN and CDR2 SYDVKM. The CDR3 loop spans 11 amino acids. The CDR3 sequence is CASSPLHEQFF.

CDR3 sequence: CSARGHPNTGELFF. The V call is TRBV20-1, the J call TRBJ2-2; the D call from TCRdb, TRBD1, cannot be confirmed without DNA. Germline V gene lookup returns CDR1 DFQATT and CDR2 SNEGSKA (reference sequence). There are 14 residues in the CDR3.

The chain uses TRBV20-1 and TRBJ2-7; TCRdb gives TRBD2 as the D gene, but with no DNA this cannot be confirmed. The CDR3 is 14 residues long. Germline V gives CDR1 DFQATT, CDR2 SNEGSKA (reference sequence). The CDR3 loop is CSAGTSGNPDEQYF.

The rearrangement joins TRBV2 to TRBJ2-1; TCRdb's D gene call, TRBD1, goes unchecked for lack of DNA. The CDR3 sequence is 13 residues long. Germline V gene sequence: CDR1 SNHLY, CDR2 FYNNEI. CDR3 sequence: CASRETDYNEQFF.

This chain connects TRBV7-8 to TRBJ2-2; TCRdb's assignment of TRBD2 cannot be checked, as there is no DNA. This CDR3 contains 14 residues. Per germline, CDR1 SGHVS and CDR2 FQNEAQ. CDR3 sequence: CASQSPVYTGELFF.

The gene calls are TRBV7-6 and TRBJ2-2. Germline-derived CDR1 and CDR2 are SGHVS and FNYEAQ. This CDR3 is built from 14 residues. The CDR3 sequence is CASTSGRNTGELFF.

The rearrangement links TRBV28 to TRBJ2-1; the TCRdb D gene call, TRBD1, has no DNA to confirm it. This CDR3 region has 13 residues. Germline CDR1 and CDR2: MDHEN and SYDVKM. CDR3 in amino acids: CASSLVAGNEQFF.

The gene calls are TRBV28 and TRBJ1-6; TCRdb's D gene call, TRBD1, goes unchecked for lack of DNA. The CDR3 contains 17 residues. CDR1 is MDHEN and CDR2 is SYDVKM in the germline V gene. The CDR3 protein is CASSSATGTVHYSPLHF. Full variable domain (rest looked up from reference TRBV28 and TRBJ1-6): DVKVTQSSRYLVKRTGEKVFLECVQDMDHENMFWYRQDPGLGLRLIYFSYDVKMKEKGDIPEGYSVSREKKERFSLILESASTNQTSMYLCASSSATGTVHYSPLHFGNGTRLTVT.